This TCR beta chain was captured in a study of CD8+ T cells in alopecia areata. General study points: Scalp lesions, especially in alopecia totalis/universalis, had higher clonality than normal scalp.

Investigators isolated RNA and reverse transcribed it into cDNA to act as the sequencing template. Libraries were prepared by immunoSEQ multiplex PCR; TCRdb keeps only in-frame clonotypes and omits some of them. The repertoire holds some 150,000 clones, approximately 53% seen once, with just under 20% in the top ten. The germline CDR1 and CDR2 sequences are SEHNR and FQNEAQ (reference sequence). The CDR3 consists of 12 residues. Trimming left V 6 bases short and J 2 bases short, with 7 bases between. A remark on this clone: The antigen is not known. It may be a read error: a sequence one base away is much more abundant.

Sample: CD8+ T cells sorted from blood, taken at week 0. The chain is built from TRBV7-9 and TRBJ1-1; maybe TRBD1 (5 bases). The TCR was taken from a human donor with alopecia areata. For the CDR3, the DNA is TGTGCCAGCAGGCAGGGTAACACTGAAGCTTTCTTT. It translates to CASRQGNTEAFF.